This TCR beta chain was observed in a study of Graves' ophthalmopathy and Graves' hyperthyroidism. Enrollment excluded any patients with other autoimmune diseases, uncontrolled infections, pregnancy or lactation. Ten or more counts support this clonotype. Its antigen is not known. It may be a read error: a sequence one base away is much more abundant. The CDR3 spans 15 residues. With 0 bases removed from V and 2 bases from J, the gap between germline ends came to 14 bases. Per the germline V gene, CDR1 is DFQATT and CDR2 is SNEGSKA (reference sequence). TCR beta CDR3 amplification used RNA transcripts. The authors performed first-round RT-PCR with HTBI primers and then a second-round multiplex PCR. Via MiXCR, TCRdb re-called the multiplex PCR reads, giving one row per CDR3 protein. The sample carries over 450,000 distinct CDR3 sequences, around 15% recorded once. Study-level findings and limits: Blood contained most expanded thyroid clonotypes exceeding 0.001 frequency.

This rearrangement joins TRBV20-1 to TRBJ2-7; D is unresolved. This clonotype was sampled from a woman in her 30s with Graves' ophthalmopathy. Input material: blood. CDR3 bases: TGCAGTGCTAGAGATTTTCAGGCCGGTACCTACGAGCAGTACTTC. The encoded protein is CSARDFQAGTYEQYF.